Following are 28 T cell receptor beta chains from one sample sequenced in a study of blood T cell repertoires in COVID-19. Repertoires were generated with immunoSEQ multiplex PCR, while TCRdb's copy carries only in-frame clones and drops some. The repertoire holds roughly 330,000 clones, with approximately 89% as singletons. The sequenced sample consisted of PBMCs or T cells enriched from blood (not recorded which). These receptors were taken from a young man who had recovered from COVID-19.

The chain links TRBV5-6 to TRBJ1-4, with D possibly matching TRBD1 (6 bases). Germline lookup yields CDR1 SGHDT and CDR2 YYEEEE. V was pared by 4 bases and J by 7 bases, with 11 bases between. CDR3 size: 13 residues. CDR3 residues: CASSPDRSEKLFF. The DNA of the CDR3 is TGTGCCAGCAGCCCCGACAGGAGTGAAAAACTGTTTTTT. Full variable domain (missing parts from reference TRBV5-6 and TRBJ1-4): DAGVTQSPTHLIKTRGQQVTLRCSPKSGHDTVSWYQQALGQGPQFIFQYYEEEERQRGNFPDRFSGHQFPNYSSELNVNALLLGDSALYLCASSPDRSEKLFFGSGTQLSVL.

The V and J genes are TRBV5-1 and TRBJ1-4; no firm D call. The V end lost 5 bases, the J end lost 5 bases, and 13 bases lay between the germline ends. Germline CDR1 is SGHRS and CDR2 is YFSETQ. The length of the CDR3 is 14 residues. The CDR3 here is CASSRVAPNEKLFF. The CDR3 coding sequence is TGCGCCAGCAGTCGGGTGGCACCGAATGAAAAACTGTTTTTT.

This rearrangement joins TRBV18 to TRBJ2-7; 9 nucleotides line up with TRBD2. V lost 6 bases, J lost 1 base, and 10 bases stayed unmatched. Germline V CDR1 and CDR2: KGHSH, LQKENI. This CDR3 has 16 amino acids. The CDR3 here is CASSQLRLADSYEQYF. The CDR3 DNA sequence: TGTGCCAGCTCCCAACTAAGACTAGCGGATTCCTACGAGCAGTACTTC.

This sequence joins TRBV2 and TRBJ1-5; 7 bases agree with TRBD1. The germline gives CDR1 SNHLY, CDR2 FYNNEI. CDR3 length: 14 residues. The V and J ends lost 5 bases and 4 bases, in that order; junction bases with no gene match: 5. The CDR3 region has the DNA TGTGCCAGCAGTCGGGACAGTCCGAATCAGCCCCAGCATTTT. Protein sequence: CASSRDSPNQPQHF.

Notes on this clone: The junction and the germline gene differ at one end; a read error may be behind it. This chain joins TRBV15 and TRBJ1-2; possibly TRBD1 for D (5 bases). The germline gives CDR1 LNHNV, CDR2 YYDKDF (reference sequence). The CDR3 loop spans 12 amino acids. The CDR3 DNA reads TGTGCCACCAGCAGTTATGGGGCCGCCCCCCACTTC. It encodes CATSSYGAAPHF. The full variable domain, completed using reference TRBV15 and TRBJ1-2, is DAMVIQNPRYQVTQFGKPVTLSCSQTLNHNVMYWYQQKSSQAPKLLFHYYDKDFNNEADTPDNFQSRRPNTSFCFLDIRSPGLGDTAMYLCATSSYGAAPHFGSGTRLTVV.

This clone was seen only once. The chain couples TRBV7-9 to TRBJ2-2, with 9 bases lining up with TRBD1. CDR3 size: 17 residues. The ends lost 1 base at V and 6 bases at J; junction bases unmatched: 9. The germline V gene has CDR1 SEHNR and CDR2 FQNEAQ (reference sequence). CDR3 loop: CASSLGPTGGVAGELFF. The DNA of the CDR3 is TGTGCCAGCAGCTTAGGCCCGACAGGGGGAGTCGCCGGGGAGCTGTTTTTT.

This clone was seen a handful of times. This sample also contains other DNA sequences that code for the same CDR3. J is TRBJ2-1 and V is TRBV5-1; 9 bases match TRBD1. The V gene end was trimmed by 0 bases and the J gene end by 6 bases; junction bases not matched to a gene: 4. CDR1 is SGHRS, CDR2 YFSETQ, per germline. The CDR3 totals 15 residues. The CDR3 nucleotides are TGCGCCAGCAGCTTGGGGGGACAGGGCTTCAATGAGCAGTTCTTC. Translating gives CASSLGGQGFNEQFF.

The chain is built from TRBV7-3 and TRBJ2-7; 8 positions match TRBD1. From germline, CDR1 is SGHTA and CDR2 FQGTGA. The CDR3 extends over 14 amino acids. The J segment lost 6 bases and the V segment lost 0 bases, leaving 4 bases of the junction unmatched. CDR3 sequence: CASSLTGQGSEQYF. For the CDR3, the DNA is TGTGCCAGCAGCTTAACTGGACAGGGATCCGAGCAGTACTTC.

This clone was recorded only once. The chain joins TRBV2 to TRBJ2-1; TRBD1 might be the D (5 bases). V was trimmed by 3 bases and J by 4 bases, leaving 7 bases between them. Looked up from germline, CDR1 is SNHLY and CDR2 is FYNNEI. The CDR3 extends over 13 amino acids. The CDR3 here is CASSDRTYNEQFF. The DNA for the CDR3 is TGTGCCAGCAGTGACAGGACATACAATGAGCAGTTCTTC.

V usage is TRBV4-1 and J usage is TRBJ1-2; D remains ambiguous. Trimming removed 1 base from V and 0 bases from J, with 12 bases in between. The germline CDR1 and CDR2 sequences are MGHRA and YSYEKL. The CDR3 consists of 16 residues. In DNA, the CDR3 is TGCGCCAGCAGCCAAGGGTTACGCGATTCTAACTATGGCTACACCTTC. This gives the protein CASSQGLRDSNYGYTF.

The chain joins TRBV19 to TRBJ1-1; 8 nucleotides line up with TRBD1. The junction had 9 bases not matched to a gene; V was cut back by 6 bases and J by 6 bases. The germline CDR1 and CDR2 sequences are LNHDA and SQIVND (reference sequence). The CDR3 extends over 14 amino acids. For the CDR3, the DNA is TGTGCCAGTAGGACAGAACAGGGGGAGGCTGAAGCTTTCTTT. As protein: CASRTEQGEAEAFF. The variable domain in full, completed from reference TRBV19 and TRBJ1-1, reads DGGITQSPKYLFRKEGQNVTLSCEQNLNHDAMYWYRQDPGQGLRLIYYSQIVNDFQKGDIAEGYSVSREKKESFPLTVTSAQKNPTAFYLCASRTEQGEAEAFFGQGTRLTVV.

This clone was counted between two and nine times. The chain has TRBV5-4 and TRBJ2-3; 10 positions match TRBD2. The CDR3 consists of 14 residues. Germline-derived CDR1 and CDR2 are SGHNT and YYREEE (reference sequence). V shed 8 bases, J shed 0 bases, and the junction held 3 bases outside the gene matches. CDR3 loop: CASRTSGSTDTQYF. CDR3 DNA: TGTGCCAGTCGGACTAGCGGTAGCACAGATACGCAGTATTTT.

The gene calls are TRBV28 and TRBJ2-7, with TRBD1 as a possible D gene (5 bases). Trimming stripped 2 bases from V and 6 bases from J, with 14 bases between. The CDR3 is made up of 14 amino acids. Germline V CDR1 and CDR2: MDHEN, SYDVKM. For the CDR3, the DNA is TGTGCCAGCAGTTTAATAACAGGAACAAGCGAGCAGTACTTC. This sequence encodes CASSLITGTSEQYF.

The CDR3 DNA follows: TGTGCCAGCAGCAGAGACGGGGGGCTCAATCAGCCCCAGCATTTT. Amino acids: CASSRDGGLNQPQHF. The V and J genes are TRBV9 and TRBJ1-5, with D perhaps TRBD1 (6 bases). V lost 4 bases and J lost 3, with 14 bases in between. This CDR3 has 15 amino acids. The V gene's germline CDR1 is SGDLS and CDR2 YYNGEE.

V gene TRBV6-2 or TRBV6-3 combines with J gene TRBJ1-1; TRBD1 matches 8 bases. Germline lookup yields CDR1 MNHEY and CDR2 SVGEGT. The J segment lost 0 bases and the V segment lost 5 bases, leaving 8 bases of the junction unmatched. This CDR3 region has 16 residues. Here the CDR3 reads CASSLSGQDLNTEAFF. CDR3 bases: TGTGCCAGCAGTCTATCGGGACAGGATCTGAACACTGAAGCTTTCTTT.

The rearrangement links TRBV18 to TRBJ2-1; tentative D call: TRBD1 (5 bases). This CDR3 spans 15 amino acids. With 2 bases removed from V and 3 bases from J, the gap between germline ends came to 11 bases. Germline V CDR1 and CDR2: KGHSH, LQKENI. CDR3: CASSPAGLGYNEQFF. Written as DNA, the CDR3 is TGTGCCAGCTCACCAGCAGGGCTGGGCTACAATGAGCAGTTCTTC.

CDR3 sequence: CAGRKGTGSYEQYF. For the CDR3, the DNA is TGTGCCGGGAGAAAAGGGACAGGCTCCTACGAGCAGTACTTC. The rearrangement uses TRBV2 and TRBJ2-7; 8 bases map to TRBD1. CDR3 length: 14 amino acids. CDR1 and CDR2 (germline): SNHLY, FYNNEI. Trimming removed 11 bases from V and 0 bases from J; junction bases left unmatched: 9.

The J gene is TRBJ1-6, the V gene TRBV6-8; D is uncertain. There are 21 residues in the CDR3. The V and J ends lost 6 bases and 0 bases respectively, with 27 bases between them. CDR1 and CDR2 from the germline V gene are MNHGY and SAAAGT. CDR3 DNA sequence: TGTGCCAGCAGATTACTCCCGCCGGGGTGGCACCTCAGCTCCTATAATTCACCCCTCCACTTT. Protein product: CASRLLPPGWHLSSYNSPLHF.

This clone was observed once. The chain is built from TRBV5-1 and TRBJ2-1, with 12 bases identical to TRBD2. V shed 6 bases and J 4 bases; nucleotides not matched to a gene: 2. Germline lookup yields CDR1 SGHRS and CDR2 YFSETQ. CDR3 length equals 14 residues. Here the CDR3 reads CASTGTSGYNEQFF. The CDR3 DNA is TGCGCCAGCACCGGGACTAGCGGGTACAATGAGCAGTTCTTC. Using reference TRBV5-1 and TRBJ2-1 for the parts outside the CDR3, the full variable domain is KAGVTQTPRYLIKTRGQQVTLSCSPISGHRSVSWYQQTPGQGLQFLFEYFSETQRNKGNFPGRFSGRQFSNSRSEMNVSTLELGDSALYLCASTGTSGYNEQFFGPGTRLTVL.

The rearrangement links TRBV27 to TRBJ2-1, with 7 nucleotides matching TRBD1. The germline CDR1 and CDR2 sequences are MNHEY and SMNVEV (reference sequence). The ends lost 2 bases at V and 10 bases at J; junction bases unmatched: 5. CDR3 length equals 13 residues. This chain's CDR3 is CASSLEWGQEQFF. The CDR3 coding sequence is TGTGCCAGCAGTTTAGAATGGGGACAGGAGCAGTTCTTC.

The chain links TRBV24-1 to TRBJ1-5; possibly TRBD1 for D (6 bases). The V end lost 1 base, the J end lost 0 bases, and 15 bases lay between the germline ends. Germline CDR1 and CDR2: KGHDR and SFDVKD. The CDR3 runs to 18 residues. CDR3 loop: CATSDFEPKDSSNQPQHF. Written as DNA, the CDR3 is TGTGCCACCAGTGATTTTGAGCCTAAGGACAGTAGCAATCAGCCCCAGCATTTT.

J is TRBJ2-3 and V is TRBV5-1; 9 bases fit TRBD2. Germline V CDR1 and CDR2: SGHRS, YFSETQ. V lost 0 bases, J lost 2 bases, and 10 bases stayed unmatched. This CDR3 has 18 amino acids. Here the CDR3 DNA reads TGCGCCAGCAGCTTGGCTGCCAGCGGGGGGACCCTCACAGATACGCAGTATTTT. It translates to CASSLAASGGTLTDTQYF.

The genes are TRBV6-5 and TRBJ2-5; no firm D call. Per the germline V gene, CDR1 is MNHEY and CDR2 is SVGAGI. Trimming left V 7 bases short and J 0 bases short, with 6 bases between. This CDR3 has 12 residues. CDR3 protein: CASKQDQETQYF. The CDR3 bases are TGTGCCAGCAAGCAGGACCAAGAGACCCAGTACTTC.

The rearrangement joins TRBV27 to TRBJ1-5; D gene ambiguous. The CDR3 has 15 amino acids. Germline assignment: CDR1 MNHEY and CDR2 SMNVEV (reference sequence). The V end was cut by 2 bases, the J end by 0 bases, with 8 bases between. CDR3 protein: CASSLEAYSNQPQHF. The CDR3 region has the DNA TGTGCCAGCAGTTTAGAAGCCTATAGCAATCAGCCCCAGCATTTT.

The chain recombines TRBV29-1 with TRBJ2-3; 9 bases line up with TRBD1. Germline V gives CDR1 SQVTM, CDR2 ANQGSEA. J lost 6 bases, V lost 6 bases, and 13 bases had no gene match. This CDR3 has 15 residues. Written as DNA, the CDR3 is TGCAGCGTGAAACCTCAACAGGGGGCGGCGGATACGCAGTATTTT. Its protein is CSVKPQQGAADTQYF.

V gene TRBV7-3 combines with J gene TRBJ2-2, with D perhaps matching TRBD1 (5 bases). CDR3 size: 15 residues. CDR1 and CDR2 from the germline V gene are SGHTA and FQGTGA. Trimming cost V 2 bases and J 4 bases, with 11 bases left between them. This CDR3 reads CASSLFTGSTGELFF. In DNA, the CDR3 is TGTGCCAGCAGCTTATTCACAGGATCCACCGGGGAGCTGTTTTTT.

This chain uses TRBV18 with TRBJ2-2; D remains ambiguous. CDR1 and CDR2 from the germline V gene are KGHSH and LQKENI. The length of the CDR3 is 16 residues. Trimming pared 4 bases from V and 4 bases from J, leaving 16 bases between. CDR3 amino acids: CASSHETITVTGELFF. In DNA form, the CDR3 reads TGTGCCAGCTCACACGAGACAATTACCGTCACCGGGGAGCTGTTTTTT. Supplemented by reference TRBV18 and TRBJ2-2, the full variable domain reads NAGVMQNPRHLVRRRGQEARLRCSPMKGHSHVYWYRQLPEEGLKFMVYLQKENIIDESGMPKERFSAEFPKEGPSILRIQQVVRGDSAAYFCASSHETITVTGELFFGEGSRLTVL.

This chain connects TRBV18 to TRBJ2-5, with 11 positions matching TRBD2. The CDR3 is 15 residues long. Germline assignment: CDR1 KGHSH and CDR2 LQKENI. The J segment lost 1 base and the V segment lost 2 bases, leaving 0 bases of the junction unmatched. CDR3 nucleotide sequence: TGTGCCAGCTCACCAGGGACTAGCGGCCAAGAGACCCAGTACTTC. This gives the protein CASSPGTSGQETQYF.